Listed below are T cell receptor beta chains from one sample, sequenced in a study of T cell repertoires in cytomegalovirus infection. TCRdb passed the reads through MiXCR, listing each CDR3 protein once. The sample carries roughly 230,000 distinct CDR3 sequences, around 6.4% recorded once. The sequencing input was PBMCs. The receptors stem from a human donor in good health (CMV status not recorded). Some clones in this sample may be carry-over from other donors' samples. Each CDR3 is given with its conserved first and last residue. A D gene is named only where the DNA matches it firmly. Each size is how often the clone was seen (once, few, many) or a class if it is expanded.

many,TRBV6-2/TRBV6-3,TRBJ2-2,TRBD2,CASSPGLAGMNTGELFF,TGTGCCAGCAGTCCCGGACTAGCGGGCATGAACACCGGGGAGCTGTTTTTT
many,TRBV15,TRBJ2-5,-,CATSSRKGTGTETQYF,TGTGCCACCAGCAGTCGGAAGGGTACAGGGACGGAGACCCAGTACTTC
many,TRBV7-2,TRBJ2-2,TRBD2,CASSSGGGVNTGELFF,TGTGCCAGCAGTTCAGGCGGGGGGGTGAACACCGGGGAGCTGTTTTTT
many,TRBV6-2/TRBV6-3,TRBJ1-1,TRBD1,CASGMTGINTEAFF,TGTGCCAGCGGAATGACAGGGATCAATACTGAAGCTTTCTTT
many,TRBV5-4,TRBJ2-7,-,CASSLVGNRNEQYF,TGTGCCAGCAGCTTGGTGGGTAACCGGAACGAGCAGTACTTC
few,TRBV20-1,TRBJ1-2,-,CSASKQATWGYTF,TGCAGTGCTAGTAAACAGGCTACCTGGGGCTACACCTTC
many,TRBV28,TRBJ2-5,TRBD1,CASTWGTGDTETQYF,TGTGCCAGCACTTGGGGGACAGGGGACACGGAGACCCAGTACTTC
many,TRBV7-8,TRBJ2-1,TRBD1,CASSLSGTGGYNEQFF,TGTGCCAGCAGCTTGTCCGGGACAGGGGGATACAATGAGCAGTTCTTC
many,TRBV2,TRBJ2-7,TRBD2,CASSVSLAGRSSF,TGTGCCAGCAGTGTAAGTCTAGCGGGCCGTTCTTCCTTC
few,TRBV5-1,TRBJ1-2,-,CASSLDRQFYTF,TGCGCCAGCAGCTTGGATCGTCAATTCTACACCTTC
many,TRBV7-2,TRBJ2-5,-,CASSLAGAQETQYF,TGTGCCAGCAGCTTAGCGGGGGCGCAAGAGACCCAGTACTTC
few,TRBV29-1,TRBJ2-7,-,CSVAGPPSYEQYF,TGCAGCGTTGCGGGGCCCCCTTCCTACGAGCAGTACTTC
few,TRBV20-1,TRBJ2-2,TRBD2,CSARDRIAGLNTGELFF,TGCAGTGCTAGAGATCGCATAGCGGGGTTGAACACCGGGGAGCTGTTTTTT
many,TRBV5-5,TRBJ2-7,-,CASSFHPYEQYF,TGTGCCAGCAGCTTTCATCCCTACGAGCAGTACTTC
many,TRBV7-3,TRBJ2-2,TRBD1,CASSSPGGGQGRGGELFF,TGTGCCAGCAGCTCGCCCGGGGGGGGACAGGGGCGAGGAGGGGAGCTGTTTTTT